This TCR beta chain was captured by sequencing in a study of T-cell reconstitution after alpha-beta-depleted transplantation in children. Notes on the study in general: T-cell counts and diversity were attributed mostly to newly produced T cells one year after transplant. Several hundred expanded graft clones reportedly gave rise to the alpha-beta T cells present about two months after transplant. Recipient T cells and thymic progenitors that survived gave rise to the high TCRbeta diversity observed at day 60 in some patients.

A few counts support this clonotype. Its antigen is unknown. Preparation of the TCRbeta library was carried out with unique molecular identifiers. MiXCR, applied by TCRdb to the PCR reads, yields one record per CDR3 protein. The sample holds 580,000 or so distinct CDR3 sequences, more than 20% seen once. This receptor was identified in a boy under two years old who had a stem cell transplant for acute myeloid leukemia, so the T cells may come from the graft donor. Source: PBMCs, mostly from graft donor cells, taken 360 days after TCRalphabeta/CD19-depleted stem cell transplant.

CDR3 residues: CSAKGLAGGPRTDTQYF. In DNA, the CDR3 is TGCAGTGCTAAGGGACTAGCGGGGGGGCCCCGCACAGATACGCAGTATTTT. V usage is TRBV20-1 and J usage is TRBJ2-3, with TRBD2 matching 16 bases. This CDR3 is 17 amino acids long. The junction had 5 bases not matched to a gene; V was cut back by 4 bases and J by 1 base. Germline CDR1 is DFQATT and CDR2 is SNEGSKA (reference sequence).